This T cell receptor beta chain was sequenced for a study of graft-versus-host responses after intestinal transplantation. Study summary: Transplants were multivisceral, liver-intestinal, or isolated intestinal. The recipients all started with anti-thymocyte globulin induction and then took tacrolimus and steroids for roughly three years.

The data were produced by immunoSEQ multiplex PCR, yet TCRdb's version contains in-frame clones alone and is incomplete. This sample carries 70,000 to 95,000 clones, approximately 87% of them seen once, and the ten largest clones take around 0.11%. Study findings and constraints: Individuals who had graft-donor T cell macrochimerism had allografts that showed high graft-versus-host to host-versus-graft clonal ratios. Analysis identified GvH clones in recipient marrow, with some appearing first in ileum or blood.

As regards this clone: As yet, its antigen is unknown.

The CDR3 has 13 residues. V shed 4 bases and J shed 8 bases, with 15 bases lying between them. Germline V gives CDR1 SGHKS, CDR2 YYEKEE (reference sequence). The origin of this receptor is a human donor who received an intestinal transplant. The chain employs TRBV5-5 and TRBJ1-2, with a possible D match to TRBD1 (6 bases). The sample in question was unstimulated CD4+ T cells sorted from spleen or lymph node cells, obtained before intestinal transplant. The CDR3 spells CASSTLGGGGYTF. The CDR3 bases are TGTGCCAGCAGCACACTAGGGGGGGGAGGCTACACCTTC.